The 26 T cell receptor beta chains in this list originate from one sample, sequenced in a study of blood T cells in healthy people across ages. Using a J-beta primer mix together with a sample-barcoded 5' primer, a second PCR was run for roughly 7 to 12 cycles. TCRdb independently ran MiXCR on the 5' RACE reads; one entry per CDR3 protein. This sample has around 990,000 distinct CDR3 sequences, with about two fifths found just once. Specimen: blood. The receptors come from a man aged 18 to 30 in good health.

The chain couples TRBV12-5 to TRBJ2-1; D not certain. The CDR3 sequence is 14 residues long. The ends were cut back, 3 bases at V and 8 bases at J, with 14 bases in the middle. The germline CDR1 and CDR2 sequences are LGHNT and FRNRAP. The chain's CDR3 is CASGFANEDDEQFF. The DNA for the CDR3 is TGTGCTAGTGGTTTCGCAAATGAGGACGATGAGCAGTTCTTC. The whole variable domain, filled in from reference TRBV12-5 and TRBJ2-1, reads DARVTQTPRHKVTEMGQEVTMRCQPILGHNTVFWYRQTMMQGLELLAYFRNRAPLDDSGMPKDRFSAEMPDATLATLKIQPSEPRDSAVYFCASGFANEDDEQFFGPGTRLTVL.

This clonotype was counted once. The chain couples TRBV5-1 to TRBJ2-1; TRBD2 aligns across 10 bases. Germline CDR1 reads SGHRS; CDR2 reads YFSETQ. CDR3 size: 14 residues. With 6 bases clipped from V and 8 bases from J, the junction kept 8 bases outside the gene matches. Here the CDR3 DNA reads TGCGCCAGCACCCGACTAGCGGGTACGGATGAGCAGTTCTTC. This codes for CASTRLAGTDEQFF.

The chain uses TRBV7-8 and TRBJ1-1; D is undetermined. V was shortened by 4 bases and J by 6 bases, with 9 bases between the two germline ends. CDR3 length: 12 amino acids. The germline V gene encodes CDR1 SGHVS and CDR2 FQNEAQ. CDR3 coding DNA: TGTGCCAGCAGCTCGCCGGACGCTGAAGCTTTCTTT. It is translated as CASSSPDAEAFF.

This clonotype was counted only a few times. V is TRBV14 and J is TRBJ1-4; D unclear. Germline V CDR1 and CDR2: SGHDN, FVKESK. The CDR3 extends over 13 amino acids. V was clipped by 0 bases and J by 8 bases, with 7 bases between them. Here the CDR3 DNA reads TGTGCCAGCAGCCAAGATATCGAAGAAAAACTGTTTTTT. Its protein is CASSQDIEEKLFF.

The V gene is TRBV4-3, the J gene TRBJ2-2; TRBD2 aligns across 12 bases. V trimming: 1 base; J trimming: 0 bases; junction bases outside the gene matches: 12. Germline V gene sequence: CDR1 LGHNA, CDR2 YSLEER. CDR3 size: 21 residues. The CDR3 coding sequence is TGCGCCAGCAGCCAAGCGTTACGACTAGCGGGGGAATACGCGAACACCGGGGAGCTGTTTTTT. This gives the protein CASSQALRLAGEYANTGELFF.

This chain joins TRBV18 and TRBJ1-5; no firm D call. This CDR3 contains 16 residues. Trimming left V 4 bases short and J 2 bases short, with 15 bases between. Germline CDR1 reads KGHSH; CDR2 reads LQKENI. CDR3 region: CASSLRGGSGNQPQHF. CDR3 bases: TGTGCCAGCTCACTAAGAGGAGGGAGCGGCAATCAGCCCCAGCATTTT.

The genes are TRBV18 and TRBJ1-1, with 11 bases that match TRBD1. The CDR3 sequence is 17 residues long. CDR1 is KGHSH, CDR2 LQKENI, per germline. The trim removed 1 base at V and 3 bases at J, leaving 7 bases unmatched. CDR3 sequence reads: CASSPQGTGGAYTEAFF. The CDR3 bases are TGTGCCAGCTCACCACAGGGGACAGGGGGGGCTTACACTGAAGCTTTCTTT.

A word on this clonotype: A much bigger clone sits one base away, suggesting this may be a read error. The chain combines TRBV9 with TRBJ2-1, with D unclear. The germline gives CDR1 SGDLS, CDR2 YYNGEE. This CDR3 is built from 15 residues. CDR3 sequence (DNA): TGTGCCAGCAGCCCCGTCCGGAGCTCCTACAATGGGCAGTTCTTC. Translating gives CASSPVRSSYNGQFF.

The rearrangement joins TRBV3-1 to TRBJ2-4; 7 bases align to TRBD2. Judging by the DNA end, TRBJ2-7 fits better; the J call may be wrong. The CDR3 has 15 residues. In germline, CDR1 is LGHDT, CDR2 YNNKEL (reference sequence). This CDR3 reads CASSPRGRGNYEQYF. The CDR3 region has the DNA TGTGCCAGCAGCCCCCGGGGGAGGGGAAACTACGAGCAGTACTTC.

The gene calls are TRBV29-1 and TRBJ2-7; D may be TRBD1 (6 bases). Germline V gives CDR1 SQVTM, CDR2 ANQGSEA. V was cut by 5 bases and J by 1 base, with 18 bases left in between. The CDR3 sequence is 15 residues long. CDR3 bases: TGCAGCGTTCTTCAGGGGCCAGCCAGGTCCTACGAGCAGTACTTC. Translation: CSVLQGPARSYEQYF.

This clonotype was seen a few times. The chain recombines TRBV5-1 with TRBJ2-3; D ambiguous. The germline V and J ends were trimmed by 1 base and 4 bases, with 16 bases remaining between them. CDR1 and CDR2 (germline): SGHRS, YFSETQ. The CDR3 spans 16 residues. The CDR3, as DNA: TGCGCCAGCAGCTTGAGTGGTCCGTTAGAGGCAGATACGCAGTATTTT. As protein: CASSLSGPLEADTQYF.

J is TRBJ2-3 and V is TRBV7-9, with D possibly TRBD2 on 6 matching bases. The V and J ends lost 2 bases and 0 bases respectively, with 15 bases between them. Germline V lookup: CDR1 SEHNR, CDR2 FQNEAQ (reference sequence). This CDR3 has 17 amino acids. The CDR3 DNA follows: TGTGCCAGCAGCTTAATGCGGGGCTCCCATAGCACAGATACGCAGTATTTT. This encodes CASSLMRGSHSTDTQYF.

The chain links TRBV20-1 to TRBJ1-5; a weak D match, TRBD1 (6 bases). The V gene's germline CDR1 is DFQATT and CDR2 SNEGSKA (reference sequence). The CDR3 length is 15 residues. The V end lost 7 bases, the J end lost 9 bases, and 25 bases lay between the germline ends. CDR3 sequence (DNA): TGCAGTGGGACCCCAAACCCGGGGGACACGCGGCCCCAGCATTTT. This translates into CSGTPNPGDTRPQHF.

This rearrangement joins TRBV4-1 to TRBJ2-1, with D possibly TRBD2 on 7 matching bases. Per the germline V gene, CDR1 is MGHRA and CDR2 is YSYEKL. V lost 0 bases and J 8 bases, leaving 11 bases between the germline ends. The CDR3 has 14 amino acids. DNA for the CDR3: TGCGCCAGCAGCCAAGATGGGGGGGCCTATGAGCAGTTCTTC. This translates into CASSQDGGAYEQFF.

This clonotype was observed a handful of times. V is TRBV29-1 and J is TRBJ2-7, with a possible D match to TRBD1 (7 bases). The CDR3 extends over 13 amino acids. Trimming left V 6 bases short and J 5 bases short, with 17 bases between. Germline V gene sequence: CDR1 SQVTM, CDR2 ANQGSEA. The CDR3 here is CSVATGEVNEQYF. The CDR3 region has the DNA TGCAGCGTCGCCACAGGGGAGGTAAACGAGCAGTACTTC.

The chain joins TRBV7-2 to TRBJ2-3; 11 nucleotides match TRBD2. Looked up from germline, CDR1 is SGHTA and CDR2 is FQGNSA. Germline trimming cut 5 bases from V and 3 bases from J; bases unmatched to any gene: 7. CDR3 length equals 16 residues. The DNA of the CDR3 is TGTGCCAGCAGCCTCAGTCGACTAGCGGGGACAGATACGCAGTATTTT. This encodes CASSLSRLAGTDTQYF.

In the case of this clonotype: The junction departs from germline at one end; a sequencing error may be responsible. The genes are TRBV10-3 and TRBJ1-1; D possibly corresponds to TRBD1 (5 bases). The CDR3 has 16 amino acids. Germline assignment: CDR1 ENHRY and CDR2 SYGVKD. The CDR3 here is CATSEVVRGLNTEAFF. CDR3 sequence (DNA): TGTGCCACCAGTGAGGTCGTCCGGGGACTGAACACTGAAGCTTTCTTT.

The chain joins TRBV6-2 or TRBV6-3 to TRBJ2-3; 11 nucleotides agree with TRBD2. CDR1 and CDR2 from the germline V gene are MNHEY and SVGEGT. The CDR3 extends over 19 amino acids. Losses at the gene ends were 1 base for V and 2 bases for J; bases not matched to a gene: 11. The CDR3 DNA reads TGTGCCAGCAGTTACTGGGGATCCGGTAGCGGGGGGGCCACAGATACGCAGTATTTT. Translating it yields CASSYWGSGSGGATDTQYF.

The CDR3: CASSNPGGNTGELFF. CDR3 nucleotide sequence: TGTGCCAGCAGCAATCCAGGGGGGAACACCGGGGAGCTGTTTTTT. The chain recombines TRBV7-9 with TRBJ2-2; the match to TRBD1 covers 7 bases. The V gene end was trimmed by 5 bases and the J gene end by 1 base; junction bases not matched to a gene: 4. CDR3 length: 15 residues. Per the germline V gene, CDR1 is SEHNR and CDR2 is FQNEAQ (reference sequence).

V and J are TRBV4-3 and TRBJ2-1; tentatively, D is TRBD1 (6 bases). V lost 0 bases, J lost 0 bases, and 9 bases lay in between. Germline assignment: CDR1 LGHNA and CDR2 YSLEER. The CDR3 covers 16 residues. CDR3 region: CASSQEQGYSYNEQFF. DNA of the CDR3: TGCGCCAGCAGCCAAGAACAGGGATACTCCTACAATGAGCAGTTCTTC.

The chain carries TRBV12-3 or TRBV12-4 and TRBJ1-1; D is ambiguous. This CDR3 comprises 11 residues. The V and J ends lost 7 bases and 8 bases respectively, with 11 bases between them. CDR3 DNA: TGTGCCAGCATTTTCGTAGCGGAAGCTTTCTTT. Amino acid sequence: CASIFVAEAFF.

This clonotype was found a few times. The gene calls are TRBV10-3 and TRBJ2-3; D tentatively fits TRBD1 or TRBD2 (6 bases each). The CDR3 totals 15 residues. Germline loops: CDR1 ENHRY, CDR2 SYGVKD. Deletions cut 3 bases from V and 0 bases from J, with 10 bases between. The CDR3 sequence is CAISEWGASTDTQYF. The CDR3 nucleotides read TGTGCCATCAGTGAATGGGGGGCTAGCACAGATACGCAGTATTTT.

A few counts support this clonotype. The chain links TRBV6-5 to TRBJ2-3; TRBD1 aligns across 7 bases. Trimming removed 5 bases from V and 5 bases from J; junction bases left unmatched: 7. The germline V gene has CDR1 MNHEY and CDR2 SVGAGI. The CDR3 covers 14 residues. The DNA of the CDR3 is TGTGCCAGCAGTAGGGGGCGCGCGGAAGATACGCAGTATTTT. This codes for CASSRGRAEDTQYF.

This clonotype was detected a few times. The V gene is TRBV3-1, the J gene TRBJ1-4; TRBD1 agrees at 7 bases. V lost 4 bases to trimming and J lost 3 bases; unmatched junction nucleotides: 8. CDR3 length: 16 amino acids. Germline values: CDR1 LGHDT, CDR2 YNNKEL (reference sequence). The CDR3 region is CASSLLRDSSNEKLFF. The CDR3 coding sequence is TGTGCCAGCAGCCTCCTCCGGGACAGTTCTAATGAAAAACTGTTTTTT. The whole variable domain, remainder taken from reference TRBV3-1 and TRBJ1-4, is DTAVSQTPKYLVTQMGNDKSIKCEQNLGHDTMYWYKQDSKKFLKIMFSYNNKELIINETVPNRFSPKSPDKAHLNLHINSLELGDSAVYFCASSLLRDSSNEKLFFGSGTQLSVL.

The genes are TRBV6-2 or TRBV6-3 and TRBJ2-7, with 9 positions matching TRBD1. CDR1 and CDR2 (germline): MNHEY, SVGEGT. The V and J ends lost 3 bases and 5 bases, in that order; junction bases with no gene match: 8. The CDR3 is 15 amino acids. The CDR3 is CASSYLGQGLDEQYF. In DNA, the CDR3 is TGTGCCAGCAGTTATCTGGGACAGGGTCTCGACGAGCAGTACTTC.

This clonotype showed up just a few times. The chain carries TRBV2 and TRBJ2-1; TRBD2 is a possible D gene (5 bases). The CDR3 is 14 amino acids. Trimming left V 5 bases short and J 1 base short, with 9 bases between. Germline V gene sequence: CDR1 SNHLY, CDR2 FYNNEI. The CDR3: CASSIAPSYNEQFF. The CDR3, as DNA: TGTGCCAGCAGTATAGCGCCATCCTACAATGAGCAGTTCTTC.